A selection of T cell receptor beta chains follows, all from one sample in a study of CD8 T cells in Susac syndrome. TCRdb re-called the immunoSEQ multiplex PCR reads with MiXCR, one entry per CDR3 protein. The sample includes approximately 120,000 distinct CDR3 sequences, more than 80% of them seen just once. The material sequenced was CD8+ T cells from PBMCs. The receptors stem from a human donor with multiple sclerosis. The CDR3 runs from the conserved cysteine through the conserved F or W. A D gene is named only where the DNA matches it firmly. Size is stated for part of the rows, as once, few or many counts, or as a class when the clone is expanded.

size: .; V: TRBV28; J: TRBJ2-7; D: TRBD2; CDR3: CASSLLSGGALLEEQYF; DNA: TGTGCCAGCAGTTTACTTAGCGGGGGCGCACTCTTGGAGGAGCAGTACTTC
size: .; V: TRBV2; J: TRBJ2-5; D: TRBD1; CDR3: CASSEGDSRGETQYF; DNA: TGTGCCAGCAGTGAAGGGGACAGCCGTGGAGAGACCCAGTACTTC
size: once; V: TRBV14; J: TRBJ2-3; D: .; CDR3: CASSQDFRLTGPRPDTQYF; DNA: TGTGCCAGCAGCCAAGATTTCCGGCTTACCGGGCCCCGTCCAGATACGCAGTATTTT
size: few; V: TRBV5-1; J: TRBJ1-1; D: .; CDR3: CASSLTGPTEAFF; DNA: TGCGCCAGCAGCTTGACAGGTCCCACTGAAGCTTTCTTT
size: .; V: TRBV7-6; J: TRBJ2-4; D: TRBD1; CDR3: CASVPGQGGIQYF; DNA: TGTGCCAGCGTCCCCGGACAGGGAGGCATTCAGTACTTC
size: .; V: TRBV15; J: TRBJ2-5; D: .; CDR3: CATTDGQETQYF; DNA: TGTGCCACCACCGATGGGCAAGAGACCCAGTACTTC
size: .; V: TRBV2; J: TRBJ2-1; D: TRBD2; CDR3: CASPRTSGSSYNEQFF; DNA: TGTGCCAGCCCTAGGACTAGCGGGAGCTCCTACAATGAGCAGTTCTTC
size: .; V: TRBV12-3/TRBV12-4; J: TRBJ2-3; D: .; CDR3: CASSFTFTDTQYF; DNA: TGTGCCAGCAGTTTTACCTTCACAGATACGCAGTATTTT
size: .; V: TRBV20-1; J: TRBJ1-4; D: .; CDR3: CSARWAEANEKLFF; DNA: TGCAGTGCTAGATGGGCGGAGGCGAATGAAAAACTGTTTTTT
size: .; V: TRBV28; J: TRBJ1-2; D: .; CDR3: CASSSTRDGISGYTF; DNA: TGTGCCAGCAGTTCCACCCGGGACGGGATCTCTGGCTACACCTTC
size: .; V: TRBV5-4; J: TRBJ1-1; D: .; CDR3: CASSLDPRVTEAFF; DNA: TGTGCCAGCAGCTTGGACCCTCGGGTGACTGAAGCTTTCTTT
size: .; V: TRBV19; J: TRBJ2-5; D: TRBD1; CDR3: CASSRQGWETQYF; DNA: TGTGCCAGTAGTAGACAGGGTTGGGAGACCCAGTACTTC